This T cell receptor (beta chain) was documented in a study of Graves' ophthalmopathy and Graves' hyperthyroidism. Using RNA transcripts, the TCR beta CDR3 regions were amplified. The first round was an RT-PCR with HTBI primers, and the second round was a multiplex PCR. TCRdb re-called the multiplex PCR reads with MiXCR, one entry per CDR3 protein. The sample has tens of thousands of distinct CDR3 sequences, more than 45% seen once. This CDR3 has 13 residues. In germline, CDR1 is LNHDA, CDR2 SQIVND (reference sequence). V lost 10 bases and J 0 bases, leaving 12 bases between the germline ends. This clonotype was counted many times.

The specimen was peripheral blood. The chain links TRBV19 to TRBJ1-1; D perhaps matches TRBD1 (6 bases). The sequence was collected from an adult man with Graves' ophthalmopathy. For the CDR3, the DNA is TGTGCCACAACACGGACAGTGAACACTGAAGCTTTCTTT. Translated: CATTRTVNTEAFF. The full variable domain, completed using reference TRBV19 and TRBJ1-1, is DGGITQSPKYLFRKEGQNVTLSCEQNLNHDAMYWYRQDPGQGLRLIYYSQIVNDFQKGDIAEGYSVSREKKESFPLTVTSAQKNPTAFYLCATTRTVNTEAFFGQGTRLTVV.